This T cell receptor (beta chain) was retrieved from a study of blood T cell repertoires in COVID-19. In the study overall: Donors in the United States, Italy and Spain gave samples during acute or convalescent COVID-19. The cDNA or gDNA used as material had been derived from T cells, B-cell-depleted T cells, or PBMCs.

Original processing methods: Amplifying reference gene primers gave estimates of nucleated cell counts. Profiled with immunoSEQ multiplex PCR; TCRdb holds only in-frame clones, not every one. From that table come the V and J calls and clone size; the DNA was used to work out D and trimming. The sample consists of around 60,000 clones, around 84% of them appearing once. After removal of 5 bases from V and 4 bases from J, the junction contained 12 bases not matched to a gene. In germline, CDR1 is MNHNS, CDR2 SASEGT. This CDR3 is built from 16 residues. The receptor's source is a woman aged 55-75 years with acute or convalescent COVID-19. The specimen sequenced was peripheral blood. This chain links TRBV6-1 with TRBJ1-1; 8 nucleotides match TRBD1. The CDR3 loop is CASSKVNGDRLTEAFF. The CDR3 DNA reads TGTGCCAGCAGTAAAGTTAACGGGGACAGGCTCACTGAAGCTTTCTTT.